The 13 T cell receptor beta chains presented below share a single source sample, sequenced in a study of T cells in Graves' hyperthyroidism and ophthalmopathy. TCR beta CDR3 regions were amplified from RNA. First-round RT-PCR targeting the TCR CDR3 was performed with the HTBI primer set. Using its own MiXCR run on the multiplex PCR reads, TCRdb lists one record per CDR3 protein. Among hundreds of thousands of distinct CDR3 sequences listed, 15% to 20% were seen once. The material sequenced was blood. The source of these receptors is a woman aged 25 to 45 with Graves' hyperthyroidism.

This clonotype has a count of ten or more. V is TRBV27 and J is TRBJ1-3, with a tentative D call TRBD1 (5 bases). CDR1 is MNHEY and CDR2 is SMNVEV in the germline V gene (reference sequence). The CDR3 runs to 14 residues. Between the trimmed V and J ends, which lost 11 bases and 4 bases, there was a span of 18 bases. Here the CDR3 DNA reads TGTGCCCCCTGTTTTAGAGGGGAAGGAAACACCATATATTTT. Protein sequence: CAPCFRGEGNTIYF.

This clonotype has more than one count but fewer than ten. The J gene is TRBJ2-3, the V gene TRBV12-5; 8 nucleotides line up with TRBD2. Germline trimming cut 5 bases from V and 5 bases from J; bases unmatched to any gene: 9. This CDR3 region has 15 residues. The germline gives CDR1 LGHNT, CDR2 FRNRAP. The CDR3 DNA sequence: TGTGCTAGTGGTCGCCCGGGACTAGTGAGAGATACGCAGTATTTT. Residues: CASGRPGLVRDTQYF.

This clonotype has only a few counts. V and J are TRBV20-1 and TRBJ2-3; D is tentatively TRBD1 or TRBD2 (5 bases each). Trimming removed 4 bases from V and 3 bases from J, with 20 bases in between. Germline V CDR1 and CDR2: DFQATT, SNEGSKA (reference sequence). The CDR3 has 16 residues. CDR3 loop: CSAKAGLAHGTDTQYF. The CDR3 nucleotides are TGCAGTGCTAAGGCAGGGCTAGCTCACGGGACAGATACGCAGTATTTT.

The chain couples TRBV29-1 to TRBJ2-5, with D perhaps matching TRBD1 (6 bases). Deletions cut 7 bases from V and 3 bases from J, with 18 bases between. Germline V gives CDR1 SQVTM, CDR2 ANQGSEA. This CDR3 spans 14 amino acids. The DNA for the CDR3 is TGCAGCGCACGAACAGGGAGCGCTGAAGAGACCCAGTACTTC. Protein product: CSARTGSAEETQYF. Together with reference TRBV29-1 and TRBJ2-5, the CDR3 gives the full variable domain: SAVISQKPSRDICQRGTSLTIQCQVDSQVTMMFWYRQQPGQSLTLIATANQGSEATYESGFVIDKFPISRPNLTFSTLTVSNMSPEDSSIYLCSARTGSAEETQYFGPGTRLLVL.

In its sample, this clonotype was seen a few times. The chain couples TRBV10-3 to TRBJ2-2; the match to TRBD2 covers 9 bases. Germline assignment: CDR1 ENHRY and CDR2 SYGVKD. The CDR3 is 15 residues long. The ends lost 3 bases at V and 4 bases at J; junction bases unmatched: 3. The CDR3 DNA follows: TGTGCCATCAGTGAACGAGCGGGAGGCACCGGGGAGCTGTTTTTT. Translating gives CAISERAGGTGELFF.

This chain connects TRBV7-9 to TRBJ2-5, with a tentative D call TRBD2 (6 bases). Germline values: CDR1 SEHNR, CDR2 FQNEAQ (reference sequence). This CDR3 comprises 16 residues. Trimming pared 3 bases from V and 5 bases from J, leaving 19 bases between. CDR3 nucleotide sequence: TGTGCCAGCAGCTTTTCGAGCGGGCCCCAACGGGAGACCCAGTACTTC. As protein: CASSFSSGPQRETQYF.

This clonotype was seen a handful of times. The chain joins TRBV19 to TRBJ1-2; TRBD1 might be the D (5 bases). The germline V gene has CDR1 LNHDA and CDR2 SQIVND (reference sequence). The V gene lost 5 bases and the J gene lost 5 bases, with 12 bases spanning the gap. This CDR3 spans 13 amino acids. CDR3 DNA sequence: TGTGCCAGTAGTGCCAGGGAAGAGTATGGCTACACCTTC. It codes for CASSAREEYGYTF.

The sample holds many counts of this clonotype. J is TRBJ2-1 and V is TRBV3-1; 15 positions agree with TRBD2. The V and J ends lost 5 bases and 3 bases, in that order; junction bases with no gene match: 8. Per germline, CDR1 LGHDT and CDR2 YNNKEL (reference sequence). This CDR3 is built from 18 residues. The CDR3, as DNA: TGTGCCAGCAGCTTAGGACTAGCGGGAGGGCGGGGCTACAATGAGCAGTTCTTC. It codes for CASSLGLAGGRGYNEQFF.

V and J are TRBV2 and TRBJ2-7, with a tentative D call TRBD2 (6 bases). This CDR3 contains 12 residues. Germline V gene sequence: CDR1 SNHLY, CDR2 FYNNEI. Trimming pared 10 bases from V and 2 bases from J, leaving 12 bases between. The CDR3, as DNA: TGTGCCACCCTAGCGTCCACCTACGAGCAGTACTTC. Translated, it gives CATLASTYEQYF.

In its sample, this clonotype was seen once. The rearrangement joins TRBV4-1 to TRBJ2-7; 7 nucleotides match TRBD1. Germline CDR1 reads MGHRA; CDR2 reads YSYEKL. V was clipped by 1 base and J by 0 bases; unmatched bases: 6. The CDR3 runs to 16 residues. Here the CDR3 DNA reads TGCGCCAGCAGCCAAGGAGTAGGGGACAGCTCCTACGAGCAGTACTTC. Its protein is CASSQGVGDSSYEQYF.

This clonotype showed up many times. V is TRBV3-1 and J is TRBJ1-1, with TRBD1 as a possible D gene (6 bases). Trimming left V 4 bases short and J 1 base short, with 13 bases between. This CDR3 spans 15 amino acids. From germline, CDR1 is LGHDT and CDR2 YNNKEL (reference sequence). The CDR3 region is CASSPRTAQNTEAFF. DNA of the CDR3: TGTGCCAGCAGCCCTCGGACAGCCCAGAACACTGAAGCTTTCTTT. Together with reference TRBV3-1 and TRBJ1-1, the CDR3 gives the full variable domain: DTAVSQTPKYLVTQMGNDKSIKCEQNLGHDTMYWYKQDSKKFLKIMFSYNNKELIINETVPNRFSPKSPDKAHLNLHINSLELGDSAVYFCASSPRTAQNTEAFFGQGTRLTVV.

The chain carries TRBV28 and TRBJ1-5; 7 bases agree with TRBD1. Germline CDR1 and CDR2: MDHEN and SYDVKM. Losses at the gene ends were 6 bases for V and 9 bases for J; bases not matched to a gene: 17. CDR3 size: 16 residues. CDR3 protein: CASSPADRAPGRPQHF. As DNA, the CDR3 is TGTGCCAGCAGCCCCGCAGACAGGGCCCCCGGGCGGCCCCAGCATTTT.

This sequence joins TRBV20-1 and TRBJ1-1; D not certain. V lost 3 bases, J lost 3 bases, and 14 bases lay in between. Germline CDR1 DFQATT, CDR2 SNEGSKA (reference sequence). The CDR3 totals 14 residues. For the CDR3, the DNA is TGCAGTGCTAGTAGGTGGGAGGTGGACACTGAAGCTTTCTTT. It specifies CSASRWEVDTEAFF.